This TCR beta chain was retrieved from a study of a mutant IDH1 vaccine in newly diagnosed glioma. The overall study: Treated patients had a mean age of 40.4 years and an approximately 60% male, 37.5% female split.

Assay: immunoSEQ multiplex PCR; the TCRdb copy retains only in-frame clones and omits some. The table has tens of thousands of clones, about 91% seen once. The germline V gene has CDR1 SNHLY and CDR2 FYNNEI. Trimming stripped 7 bases from V and 4 bases from J, with 19 bases between. The length of the CDR3 is 15 residues. Time point described: baseline, week 1 (first vaccination visit). Stated treatment: pre-vaccination baseline after standard-of-care therapy. The donors had new WHO grade 3 or 4 astrocytomas; these were IDH1-mutant and ATRX-lost. The rearrangement uses TRBV2 and TRBJ1-1; D is unresolved. This sequence originates from a man over 45 with glioma. The material was PBMCs, obtained from a glioma patient treated with radiotherapy, temozolomide or both. The CDR3 region is CASTNFSPRATEAFF. Written as DNA, the CDR3 is TGTGCCAGCACTAATTTCTCGCCCCGAGCCACTGAAGCTTTCTTT.